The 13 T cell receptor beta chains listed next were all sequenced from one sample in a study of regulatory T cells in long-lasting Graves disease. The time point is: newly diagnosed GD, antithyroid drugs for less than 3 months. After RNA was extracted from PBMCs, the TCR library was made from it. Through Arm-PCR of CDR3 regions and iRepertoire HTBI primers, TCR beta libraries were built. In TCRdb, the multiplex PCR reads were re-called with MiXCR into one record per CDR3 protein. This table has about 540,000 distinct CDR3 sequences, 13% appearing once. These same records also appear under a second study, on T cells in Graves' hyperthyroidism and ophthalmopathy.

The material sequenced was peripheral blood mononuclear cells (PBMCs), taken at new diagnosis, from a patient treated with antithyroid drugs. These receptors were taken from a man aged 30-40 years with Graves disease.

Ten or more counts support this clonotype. The CDR3 DNA is TGCAGTGCGGGGACAGAAGGGTTCACAGATACGCAGTATTTT. This sequence encodes CSAGTEGFTDTQYF. V is TRBV20-1 and J is TRBJ2-3; 7 bases are shared with TRBD1. The CDR3 spans 14 residues. The germline V gene encodes CDR1 DFQATT and CDR2 SNEGSKA (reference sequence). With 6 bases clipped from V and 2 bases from J, the junction kept 8 bases outside the gene matches.

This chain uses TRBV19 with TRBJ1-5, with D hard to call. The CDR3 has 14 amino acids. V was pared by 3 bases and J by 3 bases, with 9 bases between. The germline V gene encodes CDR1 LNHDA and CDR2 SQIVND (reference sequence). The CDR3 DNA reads TGTGCCAGTAGTATGCGGGGAAACAATCAGCCCCAGCATTTT. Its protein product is CASSMRGNNQPQHF.

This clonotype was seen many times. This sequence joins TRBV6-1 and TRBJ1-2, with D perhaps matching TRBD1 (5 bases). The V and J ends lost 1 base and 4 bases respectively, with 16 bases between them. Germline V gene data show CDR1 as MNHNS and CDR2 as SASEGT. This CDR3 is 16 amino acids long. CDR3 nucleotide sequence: TGTGCCAGCAGTGAAGAGAACAGGTCCCCATCCTATGGCTACACCTTC. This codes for CASSEENRSPSYGYTF.

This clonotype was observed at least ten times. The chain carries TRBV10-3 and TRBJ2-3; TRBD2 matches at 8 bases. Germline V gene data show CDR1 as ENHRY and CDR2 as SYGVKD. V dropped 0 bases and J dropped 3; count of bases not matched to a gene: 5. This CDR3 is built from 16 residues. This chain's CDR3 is CAISESRGGRTDTQYF. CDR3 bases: TGTGCCATCAGTGAGTCCCGCGGGGGGCGAACAGATACGCAGTATTTT.

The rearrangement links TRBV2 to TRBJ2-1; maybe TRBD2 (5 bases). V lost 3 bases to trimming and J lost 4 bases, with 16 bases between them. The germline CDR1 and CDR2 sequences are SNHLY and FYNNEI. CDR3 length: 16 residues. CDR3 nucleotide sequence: TGTGCCAGCAGTGATGTAGTCAGACGAGGGTACAATGAGCAGTTCTTC. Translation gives CASSDVVRRGYNEQFF. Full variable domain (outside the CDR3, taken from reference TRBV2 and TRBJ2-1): EPEVTQTPSHQVTQMGQEVILRCVPISNHLYFYWYRQILGQKVEFLVSFYNNEISEKSEIFDDQFSVERPDGSNFTLKIRSTKLEDSAMYFCASSDVVRRGYNEQFFGPGTRLTVL.

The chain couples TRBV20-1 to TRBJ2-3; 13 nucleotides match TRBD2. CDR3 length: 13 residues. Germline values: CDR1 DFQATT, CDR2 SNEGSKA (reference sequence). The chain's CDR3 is CTGTSGVEDTQYF. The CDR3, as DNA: TGCACCGGGACTAGCGGGGTAGAAGATACGCAGTATTTT.

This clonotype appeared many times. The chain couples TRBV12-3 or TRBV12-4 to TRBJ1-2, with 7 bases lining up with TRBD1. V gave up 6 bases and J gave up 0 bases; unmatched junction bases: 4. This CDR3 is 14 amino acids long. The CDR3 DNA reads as TGTGCCAGCAGACGACAGGGTTCTAACTATGGCTACACCTTC. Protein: CASRRQGSNYGYTF.

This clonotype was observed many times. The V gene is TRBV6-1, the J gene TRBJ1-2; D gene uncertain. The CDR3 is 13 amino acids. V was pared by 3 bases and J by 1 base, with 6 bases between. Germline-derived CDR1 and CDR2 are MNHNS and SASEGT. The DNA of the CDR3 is TGTGCCAGCAGTGACAAGATTAACTATGGCTACACCTTC. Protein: CASSDKINYGYTF.

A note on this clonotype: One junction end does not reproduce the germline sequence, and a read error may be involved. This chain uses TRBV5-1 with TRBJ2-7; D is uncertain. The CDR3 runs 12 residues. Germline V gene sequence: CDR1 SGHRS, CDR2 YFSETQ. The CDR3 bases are TGCGCCAGCAGCCTCAGCTCCTGCGAGCAGTACTTC. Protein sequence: CASSLSSCEQYF.

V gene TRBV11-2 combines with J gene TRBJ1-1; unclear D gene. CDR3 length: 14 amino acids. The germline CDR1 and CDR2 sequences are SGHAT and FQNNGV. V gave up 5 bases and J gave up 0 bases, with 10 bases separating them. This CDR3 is CASSPGVMNTEAFF. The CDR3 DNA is TGTGCCAGCAGCCCCGGGGTCATGAACACTGAAGCTTTCTTT.

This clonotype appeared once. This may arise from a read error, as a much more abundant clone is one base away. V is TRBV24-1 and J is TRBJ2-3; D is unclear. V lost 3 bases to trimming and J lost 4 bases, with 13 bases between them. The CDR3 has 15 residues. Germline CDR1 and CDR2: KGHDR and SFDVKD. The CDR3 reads CATSDPTGVPDTQYF. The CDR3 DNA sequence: TGTGCCACCAGTGATCCGACCGGAGTCCCAGATACGCAGTATTTT.

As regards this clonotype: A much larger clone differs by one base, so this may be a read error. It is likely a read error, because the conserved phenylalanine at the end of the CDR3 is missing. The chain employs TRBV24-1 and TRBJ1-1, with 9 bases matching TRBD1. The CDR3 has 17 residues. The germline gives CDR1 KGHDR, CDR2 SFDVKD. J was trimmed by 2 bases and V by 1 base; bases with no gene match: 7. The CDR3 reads CATSDLWTGAPNTEAFL. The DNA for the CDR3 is TGTGCCACCAGTGATTTATGGACAGGGGCCCCAAACACTGAAGCTTTCCTT.

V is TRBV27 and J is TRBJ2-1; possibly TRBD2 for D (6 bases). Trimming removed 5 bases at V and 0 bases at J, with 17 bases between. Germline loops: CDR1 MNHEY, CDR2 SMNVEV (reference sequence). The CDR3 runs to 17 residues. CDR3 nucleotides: TGTGCCAGCAGTATTCTCCTAGCGCGAAGCTCCTACAATGAGCAGTTCTTC. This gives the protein CASSILLARSSYNEQFF.